This passage covers 2 T cell receptor beta chains from one sample sequenced in a study of blood T cell repertoires in COVID-19 (TCRdb year 2020). Library preparation employed the immunoSEQ multiplex PCR assay. This is the immuneACCESS table as TCRdb keeps it, with only in-frame sequences that have V and J called. A part of the clones is gone; compared with another copy, unresolved V genes explain less than half, and the rest is unexplained. Here the sample has a few hundred thousand clones; over 75% occur a single time. 0.8% to 1% of the sample comes from the top ten. Input material: PBMCs or T cells enriched from blood (not recorded which). These TCRs come from a woman in her 30s who had recovered from COVID-19.

The chain links TRBV11-3 to TRBJ2-3, with D possibly TRBD1 on 5 matching bases. CDR1 and CDR2 (germline): SGHNT, YENEEA. This CDR3 is built from 16 residues. Trimming removed 3 bases at V and 6 bases at J, with 19 bases between. In nucleotides, the CDR3 is TGTGCCAGCAGCTTTCCACTGGACACCCTGATGGATACGCAGTATTTT. Translation gives CASSFPLDTLMDTQYF. Using reference TRBV11-3 and TRBJ2-3 for the parts outside the CDR3, the full variable domain is EAGVVQSPRYKIIEKKQPVAFWCNPISGHNTLYWYLQNLGQGPELLIRYENEEAVDDSQLPKDRFSAERLKGVDSTLKIQPAELGDSAVYLCASSFPLDTLMDTQYFGPGTRLTVL.

The V call is TRBV3-1 (or the pseudogene TRBV3-2), the J call TRBJ2-3; D is possibly TRBD2 (5 bases). Germline V CDR1 and CDR2: LGHDT, YNNKEL (reference sequence). The length of the CDR3 is 17 residues. Trimming pared 4 bases from V and 4 bases from J, leaving 21 bases between. The CDR3 region is CASSPYSPGLGSDTQYF. CDR3 in DNA: TGTGCCAGCAGCCCCTATTCCCCGGGGTTAGGGTCAGATACGCAGTATTTT.